This T cell receptor (beta chain) was identified during a study of blood T cell repertoires in COVID-19. Study context: Samples came from the United States, Italy and Spain, spanning acute and convalescent COVID-19. T cells, B-cell-depleted T cells, or PBMCs provided the cDNA or gDNA that served as material.

The CDR3 totals 15 residues. In germline, CDR1 is KGHSH, CDR2 LQKENI. V lost 4 bases and J lost 10, with 17 bases in between. Under the authors' procedure: Reference gene primer amplification in the assay estimated nucleated cell counts. Assay used: immunoSEQ multiplex PCR; TCRdb lists only in-frame clones, some missing. The V and J calls and clone size come from that table; D and trimming were worked out from the DNA. Among around 200,000 clones listed, around nine tenths were seen once. V and J are TRBV18 and TRBJ1-6; tentatively, D is TRBD1 (5 bases). The TCR was taken from a young man with active or convalescent COVID-19. The sequenced sample consisted of peripheral blood. This chain's CDR3 is CASSLDSQWRSPLHF. The CDR3 DNA sequence: TGTGCCAGCTCACTCGACAGCCAGTGGCGGTCACCCCTCCACTTT.